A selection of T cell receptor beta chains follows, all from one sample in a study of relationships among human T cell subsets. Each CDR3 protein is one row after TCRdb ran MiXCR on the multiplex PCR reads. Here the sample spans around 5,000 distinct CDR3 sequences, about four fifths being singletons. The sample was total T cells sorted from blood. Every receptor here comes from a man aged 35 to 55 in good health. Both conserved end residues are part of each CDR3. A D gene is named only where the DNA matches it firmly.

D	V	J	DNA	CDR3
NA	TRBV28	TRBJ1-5	TGTGCCAGCAGCCCGCAGGGACTTTATAGCAATCAGCCCCAGCATTTT	CASSPQGLYSNQPQHF
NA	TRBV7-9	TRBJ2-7	TGTGCCAGCAGCTTGGTTACGGACGAGCAGTACTTC	CASSLVTDEQYF
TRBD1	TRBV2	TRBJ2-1	TGTGCCAGCATCCTGGACAGGGGCAATGAGCAGTTCTTC	CASILDRGNEQFF
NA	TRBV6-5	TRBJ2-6	TGTGCCAGCAGTCTAAAGGGCTCTGGGGCCAACGTCCTGACTTTC	CASSLKGSGANVLTF
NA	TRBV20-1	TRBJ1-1	TGCAGTGCTAGAGGACGGGAGAACACTGAAGCTTTCTTT	CSARGRENTEAFF
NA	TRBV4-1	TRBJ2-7	TGCGCCAGCAGCCAAGACAGGGGCTCACGCTACGAGCAGTACTTC	CASSQDRGSRYEQYF
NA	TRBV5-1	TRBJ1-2	TGCGCCAGCAGCCCAGAGGGTGGCATTTCAACGGGCTATGGCTACACCTTC	CASSPEGGISTGYGYTF
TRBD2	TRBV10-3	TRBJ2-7	TGTGCCATCAAGGCGGATAGCGGGAGTATCGAGCAGTACTTC	CAIKADSGSIEQYF
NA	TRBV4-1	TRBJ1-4	TGCGCCAGCAGTCTTGGCGGGGAAAAACTGTTTTTT	CASSLGGEKLFF
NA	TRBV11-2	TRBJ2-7	TGTGCCAGCAGCTTAGATCGAGGGGCAGGAGAATGGTACGAGCAGTACTTC	CASSLDRGAGEWYEQYF
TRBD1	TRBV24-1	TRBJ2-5	TGTGCCACCAGTGGGGACAGTTCCCAAGAGACCCAGTACTTC	CATSGDSSQETQYF
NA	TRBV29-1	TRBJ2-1	TGCAGCGTGGACCAGGGGTCGGTTTACAATGAGCAGTTCTTC	CSVDQGSVYNEQFF
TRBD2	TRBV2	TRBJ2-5	TGTGCCAGCAGCCTGAGCGGGGCGGGCCAAGAGACCCAGTACTTC	CASSLSGAGQETQYF
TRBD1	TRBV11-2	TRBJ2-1	TGTGCCAGCAGCTCTAAGGGACAGGGGAGAGCCTACAATGAGCAGTTCTTC	CASSSKGQGRAYNEQFF
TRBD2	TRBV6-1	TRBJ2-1	TGTGCCAGCAGTGGAGGACTAGCGGGGAACAATGAGCAGTTCTTC	CASSGGLAGNNEQFF
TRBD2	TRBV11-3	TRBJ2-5	TGTGCCAGCAGCCTCTCATGGACGGCGGGAGGGCCGAGGATGTTTCCACAAGAGACCCAGTACTTC	CASSLSWTAGGPRMFPQETQYF
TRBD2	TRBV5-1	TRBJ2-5	TGCGCCAGCAGCCCTGGGACTAGCGGAGAGACCCAGTACTTC	CASSPGTSGETQYF
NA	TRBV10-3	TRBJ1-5	TGTGCCATCAGTGAGGTAGGGGGCAATCAGCCCCAGCATTTT	CAISEVGGNQPQHF
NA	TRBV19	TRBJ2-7	TGTGCCAGTGGAGAGGGTAACGAGCAGTACTTC	CASGEGNEQYF
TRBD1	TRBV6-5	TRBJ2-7	TGTGCCAGCAGCCCATGGGGACAGGGGGCGTGGGAGCAGTACTTC	CASSPWGQGAWEQYF
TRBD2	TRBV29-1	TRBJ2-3	TGCAGCGTCCCCGCTAGCGGGAGGATAGATACGCAGTATTTT	CSVPASGRIDTQYF
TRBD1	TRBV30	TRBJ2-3	TGTGCCTGGAGTGTGTGGGACAGGGGGAGAACAGATACGCAGTATTTT	CAWSVWDRGRTDTQYF